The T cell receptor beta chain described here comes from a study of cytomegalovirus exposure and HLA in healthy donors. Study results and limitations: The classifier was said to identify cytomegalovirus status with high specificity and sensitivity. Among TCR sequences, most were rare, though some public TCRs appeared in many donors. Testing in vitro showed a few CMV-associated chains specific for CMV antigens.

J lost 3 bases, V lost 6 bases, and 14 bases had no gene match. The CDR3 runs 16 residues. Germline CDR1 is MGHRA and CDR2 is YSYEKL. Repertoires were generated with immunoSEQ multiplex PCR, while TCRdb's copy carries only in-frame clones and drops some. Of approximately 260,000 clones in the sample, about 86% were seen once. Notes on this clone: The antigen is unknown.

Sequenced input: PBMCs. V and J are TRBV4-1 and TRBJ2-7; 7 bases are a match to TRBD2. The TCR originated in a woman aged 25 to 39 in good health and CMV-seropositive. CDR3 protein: CASSRLSGGSIYEQYF. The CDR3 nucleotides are TGCGCCAGCAGTCGGCTTTCGGGGGGTTCAATCTACGAGCAGTACTTC.